This T cell receptor beta chain originates from a study of blood T cells in healthy people across ages. Next came a second PCR, run for about 7 to 11 cycles, which used a sample-barcoded 5' primer along with a J-beta primer mix. Every cDNA molecule carried a tag from a template-switch adaptor bearing 12 random nucleotides. MiXCR, run by TCRdb on the 5' RACE reads, gives a single entry per CDR3 protein. Counted here are roughly 1 million distinct CDR3 sequences, around 25% occurring once; the ten biggest clones make up around 0.7%. V lost 8 bases and J 1 base, leaving 24 bases between the germline ends. Germline assignment: CDR1 SNHLY and CDR2 FYNNEI. CDR3 length equals 19 residues. This clonotype was counted only a few times. The sample was also reused in another study, on T cells of mothers and their children. This second study notes: Reads obtained per mother exceeded 8 million TCR beta CDR3 reads, with roughly 3 million obtained per child.

The sequence was obtained from a girl aged 2 to 9 in good health. The V call is TRBV2, the J call TRBJ2-6; perhaps TRBD2 as D (5 bases). Source material: blood. CDR3 sequence reads: CASAPRGLEALSGANVLTF. In DNA form, the CDR3 reads TGTGCCAGCGCCCCTCGGGGTTTGGAGGCCCTATCTGGGGCCAACGTCCTGACTTTC.